This paragraph reports one T cell receptor beta chain. Its cognate antigen is unknown. Other DNA sequences of this sample code for an identical CDR3. Repertoires were generated with immunoSEQ multiplex PCR, while TCRdb's copy carries only in-frame clones and drops some. The table has some 2.1 million clones, roughly 96% seen once. These data belong to a study of shared clonotypes between healthy human individuals. Whole-study findings and limits: Against clonotypes common to all four donors, non-shared ones had lower generation probabilities. The sharing of roughly 5% of naive CD4 clonotypes was seen across several donors. Limitation of the genetic and exposure-history diversity represented came from the few donors.

CDR1 and CDR2 (germline): DFQATT, SNEGSKA (reference sequence). The CDR3 is 11 amino acids. The germline V and J ends were trimmed by 2 bases and 8 bases, with 6 bases remaining between them. The rearrangement links TRBV20-1 to TRBJ1-4; D is uncertain. Specimen: naive CD4+ T cells sorted from blood. This sample's subset: CD45RA+ positively selected. This clonotype was sampled from a man aged 18 to 29 in good health. This chain's CDR3 is CSARIREKLFF. For the CDR3, the DNA is TGCAGTGCTAGAATAAGAGAAAAACTGTTTTTT.